This is a list of T cell receptor beta chains from one sample in a study of blood T cell repertoires in COVID-19. Profiling relied on immunoSEQ multiplex PCR, and the TCRdb table lists in-frame clones only, not all of them. The sample has about 340,000 clones, roughly 90% seen once. Sample: peripheral blood. Receptor source: a woman aged 60-70 years with COVID-19, enrolled during active disease. Both conserved end residues are part of each CDR3. Each record gives: J gene, D gene, clone size, V gene, CDR3 protein, CDR3 DNA. D genes are given only for firm matches. Expanded clones get a size class; other rows say once, few or many, or leave the size out.

j_call: TRBJ1-5; d_call: .; clone_size: .; v_call: TRBV6-4; cdr3_aa: CASSDGGDHNQPQHF; cdr3_nt: TGTGCCAGCAGTGACGGAGGAGACCACAATCAGCCCCAGCATTTT
j_call: TRBJ1-3; d_call: .; clone_size: .; v_call: TRBV3-1/TRBV3-2; cdr3_aa: CASSPRQAGLTRNTIYF; cdr3_nt: TGTGCCAGCAGCCCCAGACAGGCCGGACTTACTCGAAACACCATATATTTT
j_call: TRBJ1-1; d_call: .; clone_size: .; v_call: TRBV5-6; cdr3_aa: CASSPYRSMNTEAFF; cdr3_nt: TGTGCCAGCAGCCCTTACAGGTCTATGAACACTGAAGCTTTCTTT
j_call: TRBJ1-5; d_call: TRBD1; clone_size: .; v_call: TRBV9; cdr3_aa: CASSGGSGGGQPQHF; cdr3_nt: TGTGCCAGCAGCGGTGGATCAGGGGGCGGTCAGCCCCAGCATTTT
j_call: TRBJ2-7; d_call: .; clone_size: .; v_call: TRBV11-1; cdr3_aa: CASSLQGKLDEQYF; cdr3_nt: TGTGCCAGCAGCTTACAGGGTAAGCTCGACGAGCAGTACTTC
j_call: TRBJ1-2; d_call: .; clone_size: .; v_call: TRBV11-3; cdr3_aa: CASSLRDSSYGYTF; cdr3_nt: TGTGCCAGCAGCTTAAGAGACAGTTCCTATGGCTACACCTTC
j_call: TRBJ2-5; d_call: .; clone_size: .; v_call: TRBV5-1; cdr3_aa: CASSPPGGLQETQYF; cdr3_nt: TGCGCCAGCAGCCCCCCCGGAGGGCTCCAAGAGACCCAGTACTTC
j_call: TRBJ1-3; d_call: .; clone_size: .; v_call: TRBV3-1/TRBV3-2; cdr3_aa: CASSQIGGNTIYF; cdr3_nt: TGTGCCAGCAGCCAAATCGGTGGAAACACCATATATTTT
j_call: TRBJ2-1; d_call: .; clone_size: .; v_call: TRBV6-5; cdr3_aa: CASTGLTSYNEQFF; cdr3_nt: TGTGCCAGCACGGGACTGACCTCCTACAATGAGCAGTTCTTC
j_call: TRBJ2-7; d_call: .; clone_size: few; v_call: TRBV4-3; cdr3_aa: CASSPYTTAGGEQYF; cdr3_nt: TGCGCCAGCAGCCCATATACGACAGCAGGCGGCGAGCAGTACTTC
j_call: TRBJ1-2; d_call: TRBD1; clone_size: .; v_call: TRBV19; cdr3_aa: CASSRTGTGVDGYTF; cdr3_nt: TGTGCCAGTAGTCGAACCGGGACAGGGGTGGATGGCTACACCTTC
j_call: TRBJ2-7; d_call: TRBD2; clone_size: .; v_call: TRBV18; cdr3_aa: CASSPASGGVTYEQYF; cdr3_nt: TGTGCCAGCTCACCGGCTAGCGGGGGTGTAACCTACGAGCAGTACTTC
j_call: TRBJ1-1; d_call: TRBD1; clone_size: once; v_call: TRBV5-1; cdr3_aa: CASSNRDRGLNTEAFF; cdr3_nt: TGCGCCAGCTCAAACCGGGACAGGGGCTTGAACACTGAAGCTTTCTTT
j_call: TRBJ2-3; d_call: TRBD1; clone_size: .; v_call: TRBV18; cdr3_aa: CASSPPAGSPGGDTQYF; cdr3_nt: TGTGCCAGCTCACCACCGGCGGGCTCTCCAGGGGGAGATACGCAGTATTTT
j_call: TRBJ2-7; d_call: TRBD1; clone_size: .; v_call: TRBV9; cdr3_aa: CASSAAGGSYEQYF; cdr3_nt: TGTGCCAGCAGCGCCGCAGGGGGATCCTACGAGCAGTACTTC
j_call: TRBJ2-5; d_call: TRBD2; clone_size: many; v_call: TRBV6-6; cdr3_aa: CASMGSGGARETQYF; cdr3_nt: TGTGCCAGCATGGGTAGCGGGGGTGCCCGGGAGACCCAGTACTTC
j_call: TRBJ2-3; d_call: TRBD2; clone_size: .; v_call: TRBV11-1; cdr3_aa: CASSLLTSGGTDTQYF; cdr3_nt: TGTGCCAGCAGCTTACTGACTAGCGGGGGGACAGATACGCAGTATTTT
j_call: TRBJ2-3; d_call: TRBD1; clone_size: .; v_call: TRBV6-5; cdr3_aa: CASSLGSGQGTDTQYF; cdr3_nt: TGTGCCAGCAGTTTGGGTTCGGGACAGGGTACAGATACGCAGTATTTT
j_call: TRBJ1-2; d_call: .; clone_size: .; v_call: TRBV7-3; cdr3_aa: CASSLTLLARSNYGYTF; cdr3_nt: TGTGCCAGCAGCTTAACGTTACTGGCCAGGTCTAACTATGGCTACACCTTC
j_call: TRBJ1-5; d_call: .; clone_size: .; v_call: TRBV6-1; cdr3_aa: CASSEWGDLSNQPQHF; cdr3_nt: TGTGCCAGCAGTGAATGGGGGGACCTCAGCAATCAGCCCCAGCATTTT
j_call: TRBJ2-7; d_call: .; clone_size: .; v_call: TRBV6-5; cdr3_aa: CASSRGVEQYF; cdr3_nt: TGTGCCAGCAGTAGGGGTGTCGAGCAGTACTTC
j_call: TRBJ2-1; d_call: TRBD2; clone_size: .; v_call: TRBV29-1; cdr3_aa: CSVFRGGDNEQFF; cdr3_nt: TGCAGCGTTTTCCGGGGGGGAGACAATGAGCAGTTCTTC
j_call: TRBJ1-2; d_call: TRBD1; clone_size: .; v_call: TRBV19; cdr3_aa: CASIEVETGGNGYTF; cdr3_nt: TGTGCCAGTATCGAGGTGGAGACAGGGGGCAATGGCTACACCTTC
j_call: TRBJ1-3; d_call: .; clone_size: once; v_call: TRBV30; cdr3_aa: CAWGLMGRLEGNTIYF; cdr3_nt: TGTGCCTGGGGGTTAATGGGGCGGTTGGAAGGAAACACCATATATTTT
j_call: TRBJ1-4; d_call: .; clone_size: .; v_call: TRBV12-3/TRBV12-4; cdr3_aa: CASDQGKGEKLFF; cdr3_nt: TGTGCCAGCGACCAGGGAAAGGGTGAAAAACTGTTTTTT
j_call: TRBJ2-1; d_call: .; clone_size: few; v_call: TRBV4-2; cdr3_aa: CASSQVAASGNEQFF; cdr3_nt: TGTGCCAGCAGCCAAGTAGCGGCGTCGGGCAATGAGCAGTTCTTC
j_call: TRBJ1-1; d_call: .; clone_size: .; v_call: TRBV7-3; cdr3_aa: CASSPTGNTEAFF; cdr3_nt: TGTGCCAGCAGCCCGACAGGGAACACTGAAGCTTTCTTT
j_call: TRBJ2-3; d_call: .; clone_size: .; v_call: TRBV6-2/TRBV6-3; cdr3_aa: CASSYYGSTDTQYF; cdr3_nt: TGTGCCAGCAGTTACTACGGTAGCACAGATACGCAGTATTTT
j_call: TRBJ1-2; d_call: .; clone_size: .; v_call: TRBV11-2; cdr3_aa: CASSRDNNRGYTF; cdr3_nt: TGTGCCAGCAGCAGAGACAACAATAGGGGCTACACCTTC
j_call: TRBJ1-5; d_call: TRBD1; clone_size: .; v_call: TRBV10-3; cdr3_aa: CAISGTGDQPQHF; cdr3_nt: TGTGCCATCAGTGGGACAGGCGACCAGCCCCAGCATTTT
j_call: TRBJ2-3; d_call: TRBD2; clone_size: .; v_call: TRBV9; cdr3_aa: CASSVAILAGGLTDTQYF; cdr3_nt: TGTGCCAGCAGCGTAGCTATACTAGCGGGGGGGCTGACAGATACGCAGTATTTT
j_call: TRBJ1-1; d_call: .; clone_size: .; v_call: TRBV7-9; cdr3_aa: CASSIQVNTEAFF; cdr3_nt: TGTGCCAGCAGCATACAGGTGAACACTGAAGCTTTCTTT
j_call: TRBJ2-3; d_call: .; clone_size: .; v_call: TRBV30; cdr3_aa: CAWSRQGTDTQYF; cdr3_nt: TGTGCCTGGAGTCGGCAGGGTACAGATACGCAGTATTTT
j_call: TRBJ2-5; d_call: TRBD2; clone_size: .; v_call: TRBV5-1; cdr3_aa: CARSLGGGGAVETQYF; cdr3_nt: TGCGCCCGCAGCTTGGGGGGCGGGGGGGCCGTCGAGACCCAGTACTTC
j_call: TRBJ1-4; d_call: TRBD1; clone_size: .; v_call: TRBV11-2; cdr3_aa: CASSQGQTTTNEKLFF; cdr3_nt: TGTGCCAGCAGCCAGGGACAGACCACAACTAATGAAAAACTGTTTTTT
j_call: TRBJ1-2; d_call: TRBD1; clone_size: .; v_call: TRBV5-1; cdr3_aa: CASSDLRDRVGDYGYTF; cdr3_nt: TGCGCCAGCAGCGATCTACGGGACAGGGTTGGTGACTATGGCTACACCTTC
j_call: TRBJ1-1; d_call: .; clone_size: many; v_call: TRBV30; cdr3_aa: CAWDHLNTEAFF; cdr3_nt: TGTGCCTGGGACCACTTGAACACTGAAGCTTTCTTT
j_call: TRBJ2-7; d_call: TRBD1; clone_size: .; v_call: TRBV2; cdr3_aa: CASSPSRQGGEQYF; cdr3_nt: TGTGCCAGCAGCCCCTCTCGACAGGGGGGGGAGCAGTACTTC
j_call: TRBJ2-1; d_call: .; clone_size: .; v_call: TRBV19; cdr3_aa: CASTLGGGTYNEQFF; cdr3_nt: TGTGCCAGTACCCTGGGTGGGGGGACCTACAATGAGCAGTTCTTC
j_call: TRBJ1-5; d_call: .; clone_size: .; v_call: TRBV4-3; cdr3_aa: CASSQRGSGNQPQHF; cdr3_nt: TGCGCCAGCAGCCAAAGGGGCAGTGGCAATCAGCCCCAGCATTTT
j_call: TRBJ1-2; d_call: .; clone_size: .; v_call: TRBV7-9; cdr3_aa: CASSPLTIGGYGYTF; cdr3_nt: TGTGCCAGCAGCCCACTAACAATCGGGGGCTATGGCTACACCTTC
j_call: TRBJ1-1; d_call: TRBD1; clone_size: .; v_call: TRBV27; cdr3_aa: CASSPGTGAGEAFF; cdr3_nt: TGTGCCAGCAGTCCCGGGACAGGGGCCGGAGAAGCTTTCTTT
j_call: TRBJ2-5; d_call: .; clone_size: .; v_call: TRBV18; cdr3_aa: CASSPPSLEETQYF; cdr3_nt: TGTGCCAGCTCACCACCGAGTCTGGAAGAGACCCAGTACTTC
j_call: TRBJ2-5; d_call: .; clone_size: once; v_call: TRBV18; cdr3_aa: CASSGGTEETQYF; cdr3_nt: TGTGCCAGCTCAGGGGGGACCGAAGAGACCCAGTACTTC
j_call: TRBJ2-3; d_call: TRBD1; clone_size: .; v_call: TRBV10-3; cdr3_aa: CAISGTEDTDTQYF; cdr3_nt: TGTGCCATCAGCGGGACAGAGGACACAGATACGCAGTATTTT
j_call: TRBJ2-5; d_call: .; clone_size: .; v_call: TRBV11-1; cdr3_aa: CASSPSLRETQYF; cdr3_nt: TGTGCCAGCAGTCCATCTTTGCGCGAGACCCAGTACTTC
j_call: TRBJ1-4; d_call: .; clone_size: .; v_call: TRBV7-9; cdr3_aa: CASSLSGANEKLFF; cdr3_nt: TGTGCCAGCAGCTTATCAGGGGCTAATGAAAAACTGTTTTTT
j_call: TRBJ1-3; d_call: .; clone_size: .; v_call: TRBV19; cdr3_aa: CASSIAGSGNTIYF; cdr3_nt: TGTGCCAGTAGTATCGCGGGTTCTGGAAACACCATATATTTT
j_call: TRBJ2-1; d_call: .; clone_size: .; v_call: TRBV6-5; cdr3_aa: CATRDTNYNEQFF; cdr3_nt: TGTGCCACCCGGGACACAAACTACAATGAGCAGTTCTTC
j_call: TRBJ1-2; d_call: .; clone_size: .; v_call: TRBV30; cdr3_aa: CACSTGSQGYTF; cdr3_nt: TGTGCCTGTAGTACAGGCTCTCAAGGCTACACCTTC
j_call: TRBJ1-3; d_call: .; clone_size: .; v_call: TRBV6-5; cdr3_aa: CASSYSADSSGNTIYF; cdr3_nt: TGTGCCAGCAGTTACTCGGCCGACAGCTCTGGAAACACCATATATTTT
j_call: TRBJ2-1; d_call: .; clone_size: .; v_call: TRBV5-1; cdr3_aa: CASSLQVNNEQFF; cdr3_nt: TGCGCCAGCAGCTTACAGGTAAACAATGAGCAGTTCTTC
j_call: TRBJ2-3; d_call: .; clone_size: .; v_call: TRBV5-8; cdr3_aa: CASSPRWGVAASTDTQYF; cdr3_nt: TGTGCCAGCAGCCCCCGCTGGGGCGTAGCAGCCTCCACAGATACGCAGTATTTT
j_call: TRBJ1-2; d_call: .; clone_size: .; v_call: TRBV13; cdr3_aa: CASSFGRGYGYTF; cdr3_nt: TGTGCCAGCAGCTTTGGCAGGGGCTATGGCTACACCTTC
j_call: TRBJ2-7; d_call: TRBD2; clone_size: few; v_call: TRBV4-1; cdr3_aa: CASSQSTSGGGYEQYF; cdr3_nt: TGCGCCAGCAGCCAGTCGACTAGCGGGGGAGGGTACGAGCAGTACTTC